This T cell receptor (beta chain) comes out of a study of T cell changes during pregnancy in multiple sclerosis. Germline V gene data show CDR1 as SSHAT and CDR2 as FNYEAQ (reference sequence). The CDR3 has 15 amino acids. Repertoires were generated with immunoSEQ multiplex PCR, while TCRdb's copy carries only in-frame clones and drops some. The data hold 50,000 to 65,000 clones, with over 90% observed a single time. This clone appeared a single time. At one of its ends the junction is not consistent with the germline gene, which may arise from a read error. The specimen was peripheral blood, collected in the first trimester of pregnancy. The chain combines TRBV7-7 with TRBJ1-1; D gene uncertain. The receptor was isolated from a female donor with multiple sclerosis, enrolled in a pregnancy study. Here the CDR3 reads CASSALAGVNTEAFF. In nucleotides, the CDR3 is TGTGCTAGCAGCGCCCTAGCTGGGGTGAACACTGAAGCTTTCTTT.